These 28 T cell receptor beta chains came from one sample sequenced in a study of PD-L1 blockade in urothelial cancer. Time point specified: pretreatment peripheral blood. Profiling relied on immunoSEQ multiplex PCR, and the TCRdb table lists in-frame clones only, not all of them. Of 38,000 or so clones listed, 85% are singletons. The sequencing used PBMCs, collected around atezolizumab (anti-PD-L1) treatment. Receptors originate from a man older than 75 with urothelial cancer.

This clone has a handful of counts. The chain uses TRBV30 and TRBJ1-5; D is perhaps TRBD1 (5 bases). The germline V gene encodes CDR1 GTSNPN and CDR2 SVGIG (reference sequence). This CDR3 spans 16 amino acids. The germline V and J ends were trimmed by 0 bases and 1 base, with 13 bases remaining between them. The CDR3 spells CAWSVRLRGSNQPQHF. The CDR3 nucleotides read TGTGCCTGGAGTGTACGCCTTAGGGGAAGCAATCAGCCCCAGCATTTT.

The gene calls are TRBV10-3 and TRBJ1-4; D remains ambiguous. The CDR3 contains 14 residues. V dropped 3 bases and J dropped 8 bases, with 13 bases sitting between them. CDR1 ENHRY and CDR2 SYGVKD come from the germline V gene. CDR3 nucleotide sequence: TGTGCCATCAGTGAATCCCAGACGCGGGAAAAACTGTTTTTT. Its protein is CAISESQTREKLFF.

V usage is TRBV23-1 and J usage is TRBJ2-5; 7 positions agree with TRBD1. TRBV23-1 counts as an open reading frame of uncertain function. Trimming took 11 bases from V and 3 from J; bases not matched to a gene: 21. The CDR3 loop spans 17 amino acids. In DNA, the CDR3 is TGCGCCGTCCATCGTCGGTACTCCGGGACAGCAAAAGAGACCCAGTACTTC. This gives the protein CAVHRRYSGTAKETQYF.

This clone was observed once. The J gene is TRBJ2-7, the V gene TRBV5-4, with TRBD1 matching 9 bases. The germline CDR1 and CDR2 sequences are SGHNT and YYREEE (reference sequence). The CDR3 runs to 14 residues. With V trimmed by 0 bases and J by 7 bases, 5 bases remained unmatched. The CDR3 here is CASSLDRGRPEQYF. The DNA for the CDR3 is TGTGCCAGCAGCTTGGACAGGGGGCGTCCGGAGCAGTACTTC.

The genes are TRBV6-5 and TRBJ2-7, with 9 bases matching TRBD2. Trimming cost V 6 bases and J 2 bases; bases outside gene matches: 8. CDR3 size: 15 residues. The germline V gene has CDR1 MNHEY and CDR2 SVGAGI. The CDR3 sequence is CASRMDSGSAYEQYF. In DNA form, the CDR3 reads TGTGCCAGCAGGATGGATAGCGGGAGTGCCTACGAGCAGTACTTC.

The CDR3 loop is CAWSVDRGKPQHF. The CDR3 DNA is TGTGCCTGGAGTGTCGACAGGGGAAAGCCCCAGCATTTT. J is TRBJ1-5 and V is TRBV30; 8 bases are shared with TRBD1. Germline lookup yields CDR1 GTSNPN and CDR2 SVGIG (reference sequence). The length of the CDR3 is 13 residues. J lost 8 bases, V lost 0 bases, and 3 bases had no gene match.

The chain uses TRBV28 and TRBJ2-2; no clear D gene. Looked up from germline, CDR1 is MDHEN and CDR2 is SYDVKM. V gave up 7 bases and J gave up 4 bases, with 7 bases separating them. The CDR3 has 12 residues. The CDR3 region is CASTHFTGELFF. DNA for the CDR3: TGTGCCAGCACTCACTTCACCGGGGAGCTGTTTTTT.

V usage is TRBV5-6 and J usage is TRBJ2-7; 8 bases map to TRBD2. The germline V gene has CDR1 SGHDT and CDR2 YYEEEE. The CDR3 covers 18 residues. Losses at the gene ends were 3 bases for V and 5 bases for J; bases not matched to a gene: 19. CDR3: CASSSRPGFGGLGNEQYF. The CDR3, as DNA: TGTGCCAGCAGCTCTAGGCCAGGCTTCGGGGGACTAGGAAACGAGCAGTACTTC.

This chain uses TRBV6-6 with TRBJ1-5, with a tentative D call TRBD1 (6 bases). The CDR3 length is 15 residues. Germline-derived CDR1 and CDR2 are MNHNY and SVGAGI (reference sequence). Between the trimmed V and J ends, which lost 6 bases and 4 bases, there was a span of 16 bases. The CDR3 bases are TGTGCCAGCAGGTCAGGGACACTAAGTAATCAGCCCCAGCATTTT. It specifies CASRSGTLSNQPQHF.

V is TRBV27 and J is TRBJ2-2; TRBD1 agrees at 9 bases. Germline V lookup: CDR1 MNHEY, CDR2 SMNVEV (reference sequence). V lost 6 bases, J lost 5 bases, and 7 bases stayed unmatched. The CDR3 totals 15 residues. CDR3 residues: CASRPGTGHTGELFF. The CDR3, as DNA: TGTGCCAGCAGACCCGGGACAGGGCATACCGGGGAGCTGTTTTTT.

The V and J genes are TRBV11-2 and TRBJ1-2; TRBD1 agrees at 10 bases. This CDR3 has 15 residues. V gave up 1 base and J gave up 5 bases; unmatched junction bases: 4. Germline assignment: CDR1 SGHAT and CDR2 FQNNGV. The CDR3 region is CASSLAGTGDYGYTF. The CDR3 nucleotides are TGTGCCAGCAGCTTAGCCGGGACAGGGGATTATGGCTACACCTTC.

The chain uses TRBV14 and TRBJ2-2; 9 bases line up with TRBD1. With V trimmed by 3 bases and J by 4 bases, 15 bases remained unmatched. CDR3 length: 19 amino acids. Germline loops: CDR1 SGHDN, CDR2 FVKESK. The CDR3 coding sequence is TGTGCCAGCAGCCAGACACTACCGGGACAGGGCCTCGGCACCGGGGAGCTGTTTTTT. Its protein product is CASSQTLPGQGLGTGELFF.

The J gene is TRBJ2-1, the V gene TRBV2; the match to TRBD2 covers 9 bases. CDR1 and CDR2 from the germline V gene are SNHLY and FYNNEI. The ends lost 9 bases at V and 9 bases at J; junction bases unmatched: 15. The CDR3 is made up of 15 amino acids. DNA for the CDR3: TGTGCCAGTAGACTTGAAGTAGCGGGAGTGAGTGAGCAGTTCTTC. This gives the protein CASRLEVAGVSEQFF.

This chain's CDR3 is CASRDISSATNEKLFF. CDR3 nucleotides: TGTGCCAGCCGGGACATCTCCTCTGCAACTAATGAAAAACTGTTTTTT. The chain combines TRBV2 with TRBJ1-4, with a possible D match to TRBD1 (6 bases). Germline V CDR1 and CDR2: SNHLY, FYNNEI. Trimming removed 8 bases at V and 0 bases at J, with 16 bases between. The CDR3 is 16 amino acids.

V gene TRBV30 combines with J gene TRBJ2-1; TRBD2 aligns across 13 bases. Germline V gives CDR1 GTSNPN, CDR2 SVGIG (reference sequence). The CDR3 runs to 15 residues. With V trimmed by 3 bases and J by 4 bases, 3 bases remained unmatched. The CDR3 protein is CAWRQGLAGYNEQFF. For the CDR3, the DNA is TGTGCCTGGAGACAGGGACTAGCGGGGTACAATGAGCAGTTCTTC.

The chain has TRBV19 and TRBJ2-2; tentative D call: TRBD1 (5 bases). The CDR3 is 17 residues long. CDR1 LNHDA and CDR2 SQIVND come from the germline V gene (reference sequence). Trimming removed 0 bases at V and 5 bases at J, with 16 bases between. CDR3 in amino acids: CASSIDLGRVRTGELFF. The CDR3 bases are TGTGCCAGTAGTATAGATCTTGGCAGGGTCAGGACCGGGGAGCTGTTTTTT.

As regards this clone: Different DNA sequences within this sample yield the same CDR3. This chain connects TRBV11-2 to TRBJ1-1; the D gene is possibly TRBD1 (5 bases). The CDR3 totals 14 residues. Germline CDR1 reads SGHAT; CDR2 reads FQNNGV. The V end lost 1 base, the J end lost 1 base, and 7 bases lay between the germline ends. CDR3 nucleotides: TGTGCCAGCAGCTTAGGGGGGGGGAACACTGAAGCTTTCTTT. The encoded protein is CASSLGGGNTEAFF.

V gene TRBV23-1 combines with J gene TRBJ2-2, with TRBD2 matching over 13 bases. TRBV23-1 is an ORF; its function is uncertain. CDR3 length: 17 amino acids. The V and J ends lost 9 bases and 3 bases, in that order; junction bases with no gene match: 10. The CDR3 nucleotides are TGCGCCAGTTGCCGGACTAGCGGGAGTTTATACACCGGGGAGCTGTTTTTT. It encodes CASCRTSGSLYTGELFF.

The rearrangement links TRBV28 to TRBJ2-2; D is possibly TRBD1 (6 bases). V was pared by 5 bases and J by 3 bases, with 13 bases between. The CDR3 consists of 15 residues. Germline values: CDR1 MDHEN, CDR2 SYDVKM. The CDR3 loop reads CASSIRDTYTGELFF. The CDR3 region has the DNA TGTGCCAGCAGTATCCGGGACACCTACACCGGGGAGCTGTTTTTT.

The chain recombines TRBV4-3 with TRBJ2-7; 7 bases fit TRBD1. The CDR3 sequence is 17 residues long. V lost 0 bases and J lost 6; bases outside the gene matches: 14. Germline assignment: CDR1 LGHNA and CDR2 YSLEER. CDR3 amino acids: CASSQELSGQVPFEQYF. The CDR3 coding sequence is TGCGCCAGCAGCCAAGAATTGTCAGGACAGGTACCTTTCGAGCAGTACTTC.

The rearrangement links TRBV19 to TRBJ2-3, with 7 positions matching TRBD1. CDR3 length: 15 amino acids. Germline CDR1 LNHDA, CDR2 SQIVND (reference sequence). V was pared by 4 bases and J by 4 bases, with 8 bases of the junction left unmatched. The CDR3 DNA reads TGTGCCAGTAGTACTATTGACAGGGCGGCAGATACGCAGTATTTT. This codes for CASSTIDRAADTQYF. Full variable domain (remainder filled in from reference TRBV19 and TRBJ2-3): DGGITQSPKYLFRKEGQNVTLSCEQNLNHDAMYWYRQDPGQGLRLIYYSQIVNDFQKGDIAEGYSVSREKKESFPLTVTSAQKNPTAFYLCASSTIDRAADTQYFGPGTRLTVL.

The genes are TRBV19 and TRBJ2-1; D is undetermined. Deletions cut 6 bases from V and 5 bases from J, with 5 bases between. Germline assignment: CDR1 LNHDA and CDR2 SQIVND (reference sequence). The CDR3 spans 11 residues. In nucleotides, the CDR3 is TGTGCCAGTAGCTGGCACAATGAGCAGTTCTTC. Residues: CASSWHNEQFF.

The V call is TRBV5-4, the J call TRBJ2-3; 11 bases line up with TRBD2. The CDR3 spans 15 residues. J lost 7 bases, V lost 7 bases, and 11 bases had no gene match. From germline, CDR1 is SGHNT and CDR2 YYREEE (reference sequence). The CDR3 sequence is CASRVTSGSSNTQYF. The DNA of the CDR3 is TGTGCCAGCCGAGTAACTAGCGGGAGTTCAAATACGCAGTATTTT.

This sequence joins TRBV25-1 and TRBJ1-1; possible D gene TRBD1, 5 bases. Germline V gene data show CDR1 as MGHDK and CDR2 as SYGVNS. This CDR3 spans 14 amino acids. V shed 3 bases and J shed 4 bases, with 12 bases lying between them. This CDR3 reads CASSDAGGGTEAFF. The CDR3, as DNA: TGTGCCAGCAGTGATGCGGGCGGGGGCACTGAAGCTTTCTTT.

The chain is built from TRBV15 and TRBJ1-1, with 9 bases lining up with TRBD1. This CDR3 has 15 residues. Germline loops: CDR1 LNHNV, CDR2 YYDKDF (reference sequence). Trimming removed 1 base from V and 1 base from J; junction bases left unmatched: 1. CDR3 residues: CATSRVGQGNTEAFF. Here the CDR3 DNA reads TGTGCCACCAGCAGAGTGGGACAGGGGAACACTGAAGCTTTCTTT.

The J gene is TRBJ2-5, the V gene TRBV7-7, with D possibly being TRBD1 (6 bases). CDR3 size: 13 residues. V gave up 1 base and J gave up 5 bases, with 8 bases separating them. Looked up from germline, CDR1 is SSHAT and CDR2 is FNYEAQ (reference sequence). The CDR3 sequence: CASSLDRAETQYF. The DNA for the CDR3 is TGTGCCAGCAGCTTAGACAGGGCGGAGACCCAGTACTTC.

The chain employs TRBV5-1 and TRBJ2-1; D remains unclear. The CDR3 loop spans 13 amino acids. V was shortened by 3 bases and J by 6 bases, with 10 bases between the two germline ends. Germline loops: CDR1 SGHRS, CDR2 YFSETQ. CDR3 sequence (DNA): TGCGCCAGCAGCTCAGAGGTTCCCAATGAGCAGTTCTTC. This translates into CASSSEVPNEQFF.

This rearrangement joins TRBV6-1 to TRBJ2-2, with D possibly TRBD2 on 6 matching bases. Germline V gene sequence: CDR1 MNHNS, CDR2 SASEGT. Trimming shortened V by 4 bases and J by 6 bases, and 21 bases separated the two germline ends. The CDR3 sequence is 17 residues long. The CDR3: CASSGGAGLSVAGELFF. The CDR3 DNA reads TGTGCCAGCAGTGGGGGCGCGGGACTTAGCGTTGCCGGGGAGCTGTTTTTT.